This TCR beta chain was sequenced in a study of early T cells in non-severe SARS-CoV-2 infection (dated by TCRdb to the early 2020s). Regarding the research as a whole: Because TCR sequencing was done on bulk RNA from unsorted whole blood, the alpha and beta chains could not be paired.

The germline ends are 11 bases apart after V is trimmed by 3 bases and J by 0 bases. The CDR3 starts with the cysteine, ends with the phenylalanine, and has 15 residues. Only the CDR3 portion is preserved as DNA: 45 bases, with reading frame beginning at the first base. Looking up the germline V gene yields CDR1 MNHNS and CDR2 SASEGT. Set within a cohort of healthcare workers in London, UK, this nested case-control study involved weekly PCR testing of nasopharyngeal swabs along with blood sampling. Healthcare workers were recruited between 23 and 31 March 2020, during the week of the UK lockdown, and were followed weekly for up to about 15 weeks. The library was generated by 5' RACE. The instrument given in TCRdb is NextSeq 500. To correct for sequencing error and PCR bias, the TCR library protocol tagged individual cDNA molecules with unique molecular identifiers. Both TCR alpha and beta chains were sequenced, and tight co-correlation was observed between alpha and beta sequence abundances in each sample. The authors processed their data as follows. Decombinator V4 was used to annotate the V gene, J gene and CDR3 of the TCR sequences. Expanded TCRs were defined as changing significantly between any two time points under a Poisson model with p below 0.0001. Abundances of TCRs were expressed as counts per million after normalisation to the total number of TCRs sequenced in each sample. MAIT TCRs were defined by TRAV1-2 paired with TRAJ12, TRAJ20 or TRAJ33, and iNKT TCRs by TRAV10 paired with TRAJ18. VDJdb, accessed on 1 November 2021, was searched for TCRs annotated for CMV, EBV and SARS-CoV-2, and TCRs annotated for more than one antigen were excluded. Using fastp at Q25 and MiXCR, TCRdb reprocessed the public reads and kept productive beta chains. Identical CDR3 protein sequences are pooled into one entry, listed with their most common genes and DNA. In this record, the V and J calls reflect TCRdb's handling and not the investigators' own analysis. The sample table records 98,000 or so distinct CDR3 sequences; 9.5% to 11% of these occur just once. Clones ranked in the top ten supply 5.1% of the sample.

As concerns this clonotype: Its antigen is still unknown. No much larger clonotype is one base removed from it; base qualities were not supplied.

Beyond this particular receptor, the publication reports: VDJdb matching was skewed toward anti-spike CD8 responses and likely underestimated virus-specific expansions, missing private and CD4 specificities.

Sequenced: whole blood. The clonotype originates from an adult who was a healthcare worker with PCR-confirmed SARS-CoV-2 infection or an uninfected control (not recorded which). The chain employs TRBV6-1 and TRBJ1-1, with no confident D gene call. The CDR3 sequence is CASSDFSSMNTEAFF. The DNA sequence is TGTGCCAGCAGTGATTTTTCCAGCATGAACACTGAAGCTTTCTTT.